This T cell receptor beta chain was sequenced in a study of blood T cell repertoires in COVID-19. Sequencing was performed with immunoSEQ multiplex PCR; in TCRdb, only in-frame clones are kept and a portion is missing. This table has 150,000 to 200,000 clones, approximately 89% appearing once. The CDR3 sequence is 16 residues long. V dropped 4 bases and J dropped 6; count of bases not matched to a gene: 7. Germline CDR1 and CDR2: MNHNS and SASEGT. Sequencing used PBMCs or T cells enriched from blood (not recorded which). This chain links TRBV6-1 with TRBJ2-2; 11 nucleotides match TRBD1. The sequence came from a middle-aged woman with acute COVID-19. CDR3 sequence (DNA): TGTGCCAGCAGTGGACAAGTGGGACAGGGGGCCGGGGAGCTGTTTTTT. It yields the protein CASSGQVGQGAGELFF.